This paragraph reports one T cell receptor (beta chain). Authors' processing steps: Scientists estimated how many nucleated cells there were by amplifying reference gene primers. The assay was immunoSEQ multiplex PCR, and TCRdb's table has in-frame clones only and misses some. For V, J and clone size, that table is used; D and trimming come from the DNA. The data show more than 40,000 clones, 70% to 90% seen once. Germline V gene lookup returns CDR1 SGHNT and CDR2 YYREEE (reference sequence). V gave up 0 bases and J gave up 2 bases, with 12 bases separating them. The CDR3 covers 16 residues. The sample originates from a study of blood T cell repertoires in COVID-19.

Source material: peripheral blood. The sequence was obtained from a human donor in a cohort sampled during active COVID-19. The donor label of this sample is uncertain. The chain combines TRBV5-4 with TRBJ1-3; tentative D call: TRBD1 (6 bases). DNA for the CDR3: TGTGCCAGCAGCTTGGCCCAACAGGGAACTGGAAACACCATATATTTT. Amino acid sequence: CASSLAQQGTGNTIYF.